This is a list of T cell receptor beta chains from one sample in a study of CD8 T cells in ankylosing spondylitis. Via MiXCR, TCRdb re-called the 5' RACE reads, giving one row per CDR3 protein. Of 120,000 to 150,000 distinct CDR3 sequences listed, 7% to 9% are singletons. Sample: synovial fluid, either unsorted or a sorted T cell fraction (not recorded which). These TCRs come from a male donor with ankylosing spondylitis. Each CDR3 is given with its conserved first and last residue. The D gene is left open where the match is weak.

CDR3: CSAWGGRLQVSYNEQFF
J: TRBJ2-1
D: TRBD2
V: TRBV20-1
length: 17

CDR3: CSASRDTYEQYF
J: TRBJ2-7
D: -
V: TRBV20-1
length: 12

CDR3: CASSQDLLRSSGNTIYF
J: TRBJ1-3
D: -
V: TRBV4-3
length: 17

CDR3: CSARVGQGFGNTIYF
J: TRBJ1-3
D: TRBD1
V: TRBV20-1
length: 15

CDR3: CATSDWGSSTDTQYF
J: TRBJ2-3
D: -
V: TRBV24-1
length: 15

CDR3: CSVSGDADTQYF
J: TRBJ2-3
D: -
V: TRBV20-1
length: 12

CDR3: CASSSPTEAFF
J: TRBJ1-1
D: -
V: TRBV7-2
length: 11

CDR3: CASSGAGTEYGYTF
J: TRBJ1-2
D: -
V: TRBV2
length: 14

CDR3: CASRAGESFPGANVLTF
J: TRBJ2-6
D: -
V: TRBV6-1
length: 17

CDR3: CASSQDFRSYEQYF
J: TRBJ2-7
D: -
V: TRBV4-3
length: 14

CDR3: CASRLGEKWVGDTEAFF
J: TRBJ1-1
D: -
V: TRBV6-1
length: 17

CDR3: CSARRTVLNTGELFF
J: TRBJ2-2
D: -
V: TRBV20-1
length: 15

CDR3: CAISEGRTYGYTF
J: TRBJ1-2
D: -
V: TRBV10-3
length: 13

CDR3: CASSLVEGLPKAFF
J: TRBJ1-1
D: -
V: TRBV5-1
length: 14

CDR3: CASSFGLKSGELFF
J: TRBJ2-2
D: -
V: TRBV7-2
length: 14

CDR3: CASNPPGFGETQYF
J: TRBJ2-5
D: -
V: TRBV28
length: 14

CDR3: CASSPTQGGINEQFF
J: TRBJ2-1
D: -
V: TRBV3-1
length: 15

CDR3: CASSASWGREKLFF
J: TRBJ1-4
D: -
V: TRBV12-3/TRBV12-4
length: 14

CDR3: CASSQQRERWWTDTQYF
J: TRBJ2-3
D: TRBD2
V: TRBV28
length: 17

CDR3: CASRGTGTGPWF
J: TRBJ2-1
D: TRBD1
V: TRBV2
length: 12

CDR3: CASSSRASGSAGELFF
J: TRBJ2-2
D: TRBD2
V: TRBV5-1
length: 16

CDR3: CSARDLPSGDNEQFF
J: TRBJ2-1
D: TRBD2
V: TRBV20-1
length: 15

CDR3: CATSDRAGEAFF
J: TRBJ1-1
D: -
V: TRBV24-1
length: 12

CDR3: CASNQGYYNEQFF
J: TRBJ2-1
D: -
V: TRBV7-2
length: 13

CDR3: CASSGQGTTGELFF
J: TRBJ2-2
D: -
V: TRBV2
length: 14

CDR3: CASSLGGSVGNEQFF
J: TRBJ2-1
D: -
V: TRBV5-1
length: 15

CDR3: CASSFGRVNQPQHF
J: TRBJ1-5
D: -
V: TRBV12-3/TRBV12-4
length: 14

CDR3: CATSDLGVSGQETQYF
J: TRBJ2-5
D: -
V: TRBV24-1
length: 16

CDR3: CASRSDRGGNQPQHF
J: TRBJ1-5
D: TRBD1
V: TRBV6-1
length: 15

CDR3: CSARDLRRNYGYTF
J: TRBJ1-2
D: -
V: TRBV20-1
length: 14

CDR3: CASSLTGGSYNEQFF
J: TRBJ2-1
D: TRBD2
V: TRBV7-3
length: 15

CDR3: CATSDQRGPQETQYF
J: TRBJ2-5
D: TRBD2
V: TRBV24-1
length: 15

CDR3: CASSLEWGTTNNEQFF
J: TRBJ2-1
D: TRBD2
V: TRBV11-2
length: 16

CDR3: CASAPGTYNSPLHF
J: TRBJ1-6
D: -
V: TRBV12-3/TRBV12-4
length: 14

CDR3: CASSLGINYGYTF
J: TRBJ1-2
D: -
V: TRBV12-3/TRBV12-4
length: 13

CDR3: CASSPDRVAYNEQFF
J: TRBJ2-1
D: TRBD1
V: TRBV5-1
length: 15

CDR3: CASSSPGTGESPLHF
J: TRBJ1-6
D: TRBD1
V: TRBV28
length: 15

CDR3: CASSSTTDTQYF
J: TRBJ2-3
D: -
V: TRBV6-6
length: 12

CDR3: CASSLVSYGYTF
J: TRBJ1-2
D: -
V: TRBV12-3/TRBV12-4
length: 12

CDR3: CSVGGGTGVNEQFF
J: TRBJ2-1
D: TRBD1
V: TRBV20-1
length: 14

CDR3: CASSEDTEAEAFF
J: TRBJ1-1
D: -
V: TRBV2
length: 13

CDR3: CASSRTSYYDFETQYF
J: TRBJ2-5
D: -
V: TRBV12-3/TRBV12-4
length: 16

CDR3: CASSSGTLETQYF
J: TRBJ2-5
D: -
V: TRBV5-6
length: 13

CDR3: CAITPGQGDWKAFF
J: TRBJ1-1
D: TRBD1
V: TRBV10-3
length: 14

CDR3: CASRGGRVGTGELFF
J: TRBJ2-2
D: -
V: TRBV6-1
length: 15